A single sample is the source of the 16 T cell receptor beta chains below, sequenced in a study of identical twins. TCRdb re-derived calls from the 5' RACE reads in MiXCR, one entry per CDR3 protein. The table lists around 300,000 distinct CDR3 sequences, about 8% of them singletons. The same data also went into a second study, on yellow fever vaccine responses in identical twins.

The specimen sequenced was memory (CD45RO+) T cells sorted from blood. These receptors all stem from a woman between 18 and 29 years old in good health.

The table lists this clonotype with many counts. The genes are TRBV5-5 and TRBJ2-1; D not certain. This CDR3 region has 14 residues. Germline loops: CDR1 SGHKS, CDR2 YYEKEE (reference sequence). V was pared by 3 bases and J by 10 bases, with 17 bases between. The CDR3 protein is CASSSTSGVGEQFF. The CDR3 coding sequence is TGTGCCAGCAGCTCTACTTCTGGTGTCGGCGAGCAGTTCTTC. The full variable domain, its missing parts supplied by reference TRBV5-5 and TRBJ2-1, is DAGVTQSPTHLIKTRGQQVTLRCSPISGHKSVSWYQQVLGQGPQFIFQYYEKEERGRGNFPDRFSARQFPNYSSELNVNALLLGDSALYLCASSSTSGVGEQFFGPGTRLTVL.

This clonotype has ten or more counts. This chain links TRBV4-2 with TRBJ2-1; 7 nucleotides align to TRBD2. V gave up 4 bases and J gave up 3 bases; unmatched junction bases: 15. The CDR3 spans 18 residues. The germline V gene has CDR1 LGHNA and CDR2 YNFKEQ. CDR3 amino acids: CASSPSVGGSFGYNEQFF. DNA of the CDR3: TGTGCCAGCAGCCCCAGCGTGGGCGGGAGTTTCGGCTACAATGAGCAGTTCTTC.

This clonotype has a count of ten or more. The chain couples TRBV5-1 to TRBJ2-3; D is perhaps TRBD1 (6 bases). With 3 bases removed from V and 3 bases from J, the gap between germline ends came to 11 bases. CDR1 is SGHRS and CDR2 is YFSETQ in the germline V gene. This CDR3 contains 14 residues. The CDR3 protein is CASSSGQGTDTQYF. The CDR3 coding sequence is TGCGCCAGCAGCTCTGGGCAGGGGACAGATACGCAGTATTTT.

CDR3 bases: TGCAGTCCCCTCTACAATGAGCAGTTCTTC. Translated: CSPLYNEQFF. The chain has TRBV20-1 and TRBJ2-1, with D uncertain. Trimming took 8 bases from V and 3 from J, leaving 5 bases between them. The CDR3 contains 10 residues. Germline lookup yields CDR1 DFQATT and CDR2 SNEGSKA (reference sequence).

The chain has TRBV20-1 and TRBJ2-1, with D possibly TRBD2 on 6 matching bases. V was trimmed by 5 bases and J by 4 bases, leaving 21 bases between them. The CDR3 consists of 16 residues. The V gene's germline CDR1 is DFQATT and CDR2 SNEGSKA (reference sequence). The CDR3 sequence is CSAPRRGGLIYNEQFF. The CDR3 DNA sequence: TGCAGTGCTCCCAGGCGGGGCGGACTTATATACAATGAGCAGTTCTTC.

This rearrangement joins TRBV6-1 to TRBJ1-1; no definite D call. The CDR3 consists of 13 residues. The V and J ends lost 3 bases and 1 base respectively, with 6 bases between them. CDR1 and CDR2 (germline): MNHNS, SASEGT. CDR3: CASSEGKNTEAFF. The CDR3 nucleotides read TGTGCCAGCAGTGAGGGGAAGAACACTGAAGCTTTCTTT.

This clonotype was picked up a small number of times. V is TRBV3-1 and J is TRBJ1-2; 8 nucleotides match TRBD1. The CDR3 contains 16 residues. With 0 bases clipped from V and 7 bases from J, the junction kept 10 bases outside the gene matches. Germline CDR1 is LGHDT and CDR2 is YNNKEL (reference sequence). Here the CDR3 reads CASSQDSQGTGGGYTF. CDR3 in DNA: TGTGCCAGCAGCCAAGACTCTCAGGGCACAGGGGGTGGCTACACCTTC.

This clonotype was seen a few times. The rearrangement joins TRBV10-3 to TRBJ2-3; possible D gene TRBD2, 6 bases. V dropped 4 bases and J dropped 3 bases, with 14 bases sitting between them. The CDR3 is 15 residues long. The germline gives CDR1 ENHRY, CDR2 SYGVKD. The DNA for the CDR3 is TGTGCCATCAGTGGGCTAGCGTTGAGTACAGATACGCAGTATTTT. Translation gives CAISGLALSTDTQYF.

This chain joins TRBV7-9 and TRBJ2-4; 8 bases are a match to TRBD2. CDR1 SEHNR and CDR2 FQNEAQ come from the germline V gene (reference sequence). The trim removed 3 bases at V and 7 bases at J, leaving 11 bases unmatched. CDR3 length equals 16 residues. CDR3 amino acids: CASSFVTGPGGNIQYF. CDR3 DNA sequence: TGTGCCAGCAGCTTCGTCACAGGGCCGGGGGGGAACATTCAGTACTTC.

This clonotype was recorded at least ten times. The genes are TRBV4-1 and TRBJ1-2, with 7 bases lining up with TRBD1. The CDR3 is 14 residues long. From germline, CDR1 is MGHRA and CDR2 YSYEKL. V lost 0 bases to trimming and J lost 4 bases; unmatched junction nucleotides: 2. The CDR3, as DNA: TGCGCCAGCAGCCAAGATCGGACAGGCTATGGCTACACCTTC. Protein sequence: CASSQDRTGYGYTF.

This clonotype appeared many times. CDR3 loop: CASSSQGSWYGYTF. The DNA of the CDR3 is TGTGCCAGCAGCTCCCAGGGGTCTTGGTATGGCTACACCTTC. The genes are TRBV5-5 and TRBJ1-2, with D possibly TRBD1 on 6 matching bases. This CDR3 region has 14 residues. With 3 bases removed from V and 5 bases from J, the gap between germline ends came to 14 bases. Germline V CDR1 and CDR2: SGHKS, YYEKEE (reference sequence).

This clonotype was seen a handful of times. The chain uses TRBV10-3 and TRBJ2-1; 12 nucleotides align to TRBD2. After removal of 5 bases from V and 4 bases from J, the junction contained 3 bases not matched to a gene. This CDR3 is 15 amino acids long. CDR1 is ENHRY, CDR2 SYGVKD, per germline. Here the CDR3 reads CAISRLAGEYNEQFF. The CDR3 DNA follows: TGTGCCATCAGTCGACTAGCGGGAGAGTACAATGAGCAGTTCTTC.

The chain is built from TRBV7-8 and TRBJ1-1; D gene ambiguous. Germline CDR1 is SGHVS and CDR2 is FQNEAQ. This CDR3 has 16 residues. Between the trimmed V and J ends, which lost 1 base and 1 base, there was a span of 13 bases. The CDR3 sequence is CASSLVGWDQNTEAFF. CDR3 sequence (DNA): TGTGCCAGCAGCTTAGTAGGGTGGGATCAGAACACTGAAGCTTTCTTT.

The sample holds many counts of this clonotype. This chain joins TRBV5-6 and TRBJ2-1, with D uncertain. Germline loops: CDR1 SGHDT, CDR2 YYEEEE. V was clipped by 0 bases and J by 6 bases, with 7 bases between them. CDR3 length: 13 amino acids. This chain's CDR3 is CASSLVKTNEQFF. CDR3 in DNA: TGTGCCAGCAGCTTGGTCAAAACCAATGAGCAGTTCTTC.

There are many counts of this clonotype. This chain connects TRBV20-1 to TRBJ2-1, with D hard to call. The CDR3 loop spans 11 amino acids. V dropped 1 base and J dropped 9 bases, with 7 bases sitting between them. Germline V gene lookup returns CDR1 DFQATT and CDR2 SNEGSKA (reference sequence). The CDR3 coding sequence is TGCAGTGCTAGAGTTAGTTTTGAGCAGTTCTTC. Translating gives CSARVSFEQFF.

This clonotype came up a few times. The chain uses TRBV14 and TRBJ1-4; D is ambiguous. The germline V gene encodes CDR1 SGHDN and CDR2 FVKESK. The CDR3 length is 15 residues. V gave up 2 bases and J gave up 5 bases, with 12 bases separating them. The CDR3 DNA follows: TGTGCCAGCAGCCAAAAACAGAGCTGGAATGAAAAACTGTTTTTT. It codes for CASSQKQSWNEKLFF. Complete variable domain (other parts from reference TRBV14 and TRBJ1-4): EAGVTQFPSHSVIEKGQTVTLRCDPISGHDNLYWYRRVMGKEIKFLLHFVKESKQDESGMPNNRFLAERTGGTYSTLKVQPAELEDSGVYFCASSQKQSWNEKLFFGSGTQLSVL.